This paragraph reports one T cell receptor beta chain. TCRdb re-called the 5' RACE reads with MiXCR, one entry per CDR3 protein. Among approximately 37,000 distinct CDR3 sequences listed, around 18% were seen once. The CDR3 has 13 residues. Germline V CDR1 and CDR2: MNHEY, SVGAGI. The ends were cut back, 6 bases at V and 5 bases at J, with 13 bases in the middle. The source of this sequence is a female donor with breast cancer. The sequencing sample was made of naive CD4+ T cells sorted from a lymph node. Subset indicated: naive CD4+ T cells, CD4+CD45RA+CD25-. The chain carries TRBV6-5 and TRBJ1-1, with a possible D match to TRBD1 (6 bases). The CDR3 region has the DNA TGTGCCAGCAGACAGAACAGGGAAACTGAAGCTTTCTTT. This sequence encodes CASRQNRETEAFF.